This TCR beta chain derives from a study of patients and donors after allogeneic stem cell transplantation. Via MiXCR, TCRdb re-called the RT-PCR reads, giving one row per CDR3 protein. The data show about 960,000 distinct CDR3 sequences, roughly 18% seen once. The germline V gene has CDR1 GTSNPN and CDR2 SVGIG (reference sequence). The CDR3 is 12 residues long. The V end was cut by 0 bases, the J end by 2 bases, with 5 bases between. The source of this sequence is a human donor who was either an allogeneic HSCT recipient or a stem cell or donor lymphocyte infusion donor (not recorded which). It is not recorded whose cells these are; they may come from a transplant donor. The chain carries TRBV30 and TRBJ2-7; D gene uncertain. The sequenced material came from blood, either unsorted or a sorted T cell fraction (not recorded which). DNA for the CDR3: TGTGCCTGGAGTGTGTCGGCCTACGAGCAGTACTTC. Its translation is CAWSVSAYEQYF.